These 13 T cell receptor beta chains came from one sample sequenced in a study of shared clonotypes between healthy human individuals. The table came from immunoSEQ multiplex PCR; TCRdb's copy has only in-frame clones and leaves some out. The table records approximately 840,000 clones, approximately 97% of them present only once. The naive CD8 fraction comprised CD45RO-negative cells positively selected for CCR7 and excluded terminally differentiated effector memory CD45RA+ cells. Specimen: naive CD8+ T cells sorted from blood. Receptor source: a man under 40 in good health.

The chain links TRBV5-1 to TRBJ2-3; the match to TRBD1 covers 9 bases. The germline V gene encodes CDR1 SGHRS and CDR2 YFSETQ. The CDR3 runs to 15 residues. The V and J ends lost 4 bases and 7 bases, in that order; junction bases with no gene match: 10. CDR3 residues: CASSHLDRGSYTQYF. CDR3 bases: TGCGCCAGCAGCCACCTAGACAGGGGGTCGTATACGCAGTATTTT.

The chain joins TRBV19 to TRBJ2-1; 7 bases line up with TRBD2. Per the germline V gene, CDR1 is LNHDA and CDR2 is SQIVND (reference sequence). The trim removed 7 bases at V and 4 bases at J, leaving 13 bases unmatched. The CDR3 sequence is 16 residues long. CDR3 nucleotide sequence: TGTGCCAGTACCGCCTCTGCTAGCGGAATATACAATGAGCAGTTCTTC. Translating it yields CASTASASGIYNEQFF. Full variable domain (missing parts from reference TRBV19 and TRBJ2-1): DGGITQSPKYLFRKEGQNVTLSCEQNLNHDAMYWYRQDPGQGLRLIYYSQIVNDFQKGDIAEGYSVSREKKESFPLTVTSAQKNPTAFYLCASTASASGIYNEQFFGPGTRLTVL.

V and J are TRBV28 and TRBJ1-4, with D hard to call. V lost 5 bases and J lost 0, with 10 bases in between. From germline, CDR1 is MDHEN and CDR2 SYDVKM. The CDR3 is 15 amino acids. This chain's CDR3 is CASSPLPTTNEKLFF. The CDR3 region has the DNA TGTGCCAGCAGTCCACTGCCAACAACTAATGAAAAACTGTTTTTT.

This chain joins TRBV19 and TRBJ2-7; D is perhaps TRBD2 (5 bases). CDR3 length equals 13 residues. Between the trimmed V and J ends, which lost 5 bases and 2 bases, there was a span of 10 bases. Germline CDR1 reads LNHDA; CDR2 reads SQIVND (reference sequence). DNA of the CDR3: TGTGCCAGTAGTTCGGGGTTAACCTACGAGCAGTACTTC. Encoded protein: CASSSGLTYEQYF.

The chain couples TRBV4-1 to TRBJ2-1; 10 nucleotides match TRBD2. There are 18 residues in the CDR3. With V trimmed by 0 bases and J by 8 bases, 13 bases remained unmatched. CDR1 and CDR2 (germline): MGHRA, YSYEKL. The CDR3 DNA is TGCGCCAGCAGCCAAGAGAGCGGGACCGGGACTAGCGCGGATGAGCAGTTCTTC. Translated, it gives CASSQESGTGTSADEQFF.

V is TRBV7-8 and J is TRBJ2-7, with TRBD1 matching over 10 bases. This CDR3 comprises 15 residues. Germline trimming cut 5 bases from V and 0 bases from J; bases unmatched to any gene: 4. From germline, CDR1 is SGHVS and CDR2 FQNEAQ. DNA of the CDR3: TGTGCCAGCAGCAAAGGACAGGGGGTCTCCTACGAGCAGTACTTC. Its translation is CASSKGQGVSYEQYF.

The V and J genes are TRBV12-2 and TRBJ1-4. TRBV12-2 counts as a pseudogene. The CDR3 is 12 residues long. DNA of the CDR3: TGTGCAAGTCGCTTATTGGGTGAAAAACTGTTTTTT. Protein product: CASRLLGEKLFF.

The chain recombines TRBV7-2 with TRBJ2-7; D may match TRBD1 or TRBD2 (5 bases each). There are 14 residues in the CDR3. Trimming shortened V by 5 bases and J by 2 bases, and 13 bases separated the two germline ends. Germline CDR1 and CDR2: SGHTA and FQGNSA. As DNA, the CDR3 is TGTGCCAGCAGCGGGACGGGCGCCACCTACGAGCAGTACTTC. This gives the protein CASSGTGATYEQYF.

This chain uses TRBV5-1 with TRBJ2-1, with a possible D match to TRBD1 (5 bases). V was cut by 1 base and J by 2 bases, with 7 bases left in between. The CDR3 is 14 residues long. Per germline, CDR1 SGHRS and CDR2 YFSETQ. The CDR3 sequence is CASSLWTPYNEQFF. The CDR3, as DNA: TGCGCCAGCAGCTTGTGGACACCCTACAATGAGCAGTTCTTC. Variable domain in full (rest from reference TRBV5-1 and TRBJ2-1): KAGVTQTPRYLIKTRGQQVTLSCSPISGHRSVSWYQQTPGQGLQFLFEYFSETQRNKGNFPGRFSGRQFSNSRSEMNVSTLELGDSALYLCASSLWTPYNEQFFGPGTRLTVL.

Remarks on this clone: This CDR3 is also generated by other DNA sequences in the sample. The CDR3 DNA reads as TGCAGCGTCAACAGGGGCCAAGAGACCCAGTACTTC. As protein: CSVNRGQETQYF. The chain combines TRBV29-1 with TRBJ2-5; 7 nucleotides align to TRBD1. The J segment lost 1 base and the V segment lost 6 bases, leaving 2 bases of the junction unmatched. Per germline, CDR1 SQVTM and CDR2 ANQGSEA. This CDR3 spans 12 amino acids.

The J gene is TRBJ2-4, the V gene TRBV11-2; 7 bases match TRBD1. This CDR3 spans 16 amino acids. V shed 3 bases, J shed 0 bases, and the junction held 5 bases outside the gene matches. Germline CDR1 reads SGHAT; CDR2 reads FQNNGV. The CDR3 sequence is CASSFSQGVAKNIQYF. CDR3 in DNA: TGTGCCAGCAGCTTTTCCCAGGGGGTAGCCAAAAACATTCAGTACTTC. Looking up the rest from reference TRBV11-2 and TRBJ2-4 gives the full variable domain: EAGVAQSPRYKIIEKRQSVAFWCNPISGHATLYWYQQILGQGPKLLIQFQNNGVVDDSQLPKDRFSAERLKGVDSTLKIQPAKLEDSAVYLCASSFSQGVAKNIQYFGAGTRLSVL.

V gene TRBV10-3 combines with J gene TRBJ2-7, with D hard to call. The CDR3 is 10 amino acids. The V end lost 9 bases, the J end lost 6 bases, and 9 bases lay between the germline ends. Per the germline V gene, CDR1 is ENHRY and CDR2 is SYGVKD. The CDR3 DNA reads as TGTGCCATAGAAGGTCTCGAGCAGTACTTC. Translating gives CAIEGLEQYF.

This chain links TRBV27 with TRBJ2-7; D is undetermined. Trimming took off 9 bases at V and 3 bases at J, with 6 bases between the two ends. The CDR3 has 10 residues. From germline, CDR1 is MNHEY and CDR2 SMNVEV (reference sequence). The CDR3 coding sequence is TGTGCCAGACCGTACTACGAGCAGTACTTC. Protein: CARPYYEQYF.